One sample yielded the 22 T cell receptor beta chains listed below, sequenced in a study of OX40 agonist ivuxolimab in advanced cancers. Only in-frame clones appear in the TCRdb table, and some are missing; sequencing was by immunoSEQ multiplex PCR. The table has over 50,000 clones, 83% seen once. The sample was CD4+ or CD8+ T cells sorted from blood, taken in a trial of the OX40 agonist ivuxolimab. The origin of the receptors is an adult with an advanced solid tumor such as melanoma, head and neck, liver or kidney cancer.

The rearrangement uses TRBV6-5 and TRBJ2-1; perhaps TRBD1 as D (6 bases). There are 15 residues in the CDR3. V shed 0 bases and J shed 12 bases, with 18 bases lying between them. Germline CDR1 reads MNHEY; CDR2 reads SVGAGI. CDR3 sequence reads: CASSYSATGSRVQFF. CDR3 sequence (DNA): TGTGCCAGCAGTTACTCGGCAACAGGGTCTCGAGTGCAGTTCTTC.

In this sample, this clone turned up a few times. The chain is built from TRBV9 and TRBJ1-6; D may be TRBD1 (6 bases). Trimming cost V 0 bases and J 11 bases, with 15 bases left between them. This CDR3 has 15 residues. Germline V gene lookup returns CDR1 SGDLS and CDR2 YYNGEE. CDR3 bases: TGTGCCAGCAGCGTAGCTGGGCAGGGGCACACACCCCTCCACTTT. This translates into CASSVAGQGHTPLHF.

This rearrangement joins TRBV4-2 to TRBJ1-2; D remains ambiguous. The germline gives CDR1 LGHNA, CDR2 YNFKEQ. Trimming took off 4 bases at V and 2 bases at J, with 11 bases between the two ends. The CDR3 runs to 14 residues. Here the CDR3 DNA reads TGTGCCAGCAGCCCCAGTAGAGGCAACTATGGCTACACCTTC. It specifies CASSPSRGNYGYTF.

The chain recombines TRBV5-1 with TRBJ2-1; maybe TRBD1 (6 bases). CDR1 SGHRS and CDR2 YFSETQ come from the germline V gene. V was pared by 4 bases and J by 3 bases, with 17 bases between. The CDR3 length is 16 residues. As DNA, the CDR3 is TGCGCCAGCAGCCCGGAACAGGGAAGGGGCTACAATGAGCAGTTCTTC. It translates to CASSPEQGRGYNEQFF.

The chain is built from TRBV6-1 and TRBJ1-5; tentative D call: TRBD1 (6 bases). There are 16 residues in the CDR3. CDR1 is MNHNS, CDR2 SASEGT, per germline. V lost 1 base and J lost 11, with 21 bases in between. The CDR3 spells CASSEGIRGRLGAQHF. DNA for the CDR3: TGTGCCAGCAGTGAAGGGATCAGGGGCCGCCTAGGGGCCCAGCATTTT.

This clone was recorded once. The V call is TRBV11-2, the J call TRBJ2-7; D is possibly TRBD2 (5 bases). The CDR3 runs to 15 residues. Trimming removed 5 bases at V and 4 bases at J, with 18 bases between. Germline V gene lookup returns CDR1 SGHAT and CDR2 FQNNGV. This CDR3 reads CASSRGAEDPYEQYF. The CDR3 DNA reads TGTGCCAGCAGCCGGGGTGCAGAGGACCCATACGAGCAGTACTTC.

J is TRBJ1-1 and V is TRBV6-6, with D tentatively TRBD1 (6 bases). The V gene's germline CDR1 is MNHNY and CDR2 SVGAGI (reference sequence). This CDR3 comprises 14 residues. Trimming cost V 4 bases and J 4 bases, with 13 bases left between them. The CDR3 region has the DNA TGTGCCAGCAGTTCGATGGGGGCCTTCACTGAAGCTTTCTTT. Protein: CASSSMGAFTEAFF.

The chain is built from TRBV20-1 and TRBJ1-2; D not certain. Trimming stripped 6 bases from V and 5 bases from J, with 7 bases between. The CDR3 covers 10 residues. Looked up from germline, CDR1 is DFQATT and CDR2 is SNEGSKA (reference sequence). CDR3: CSALYYGYTF. The CDR3 nucleotides are TGCAGTGCCCTGTATTATGGCTACACCTTC.

The chain uses TRBV5-1 and TRBJ1-1; D not certain. With 2 bases removed from V and 3 bases from J, the gap between germline ends came to 11 bases. CDR1 is SGHRS and CDR2 is YFSETQ in the germline V gene. There are 14 residues in the CDR3. CDR3 in DNA: TGCGCCAGCAGCTTTAACCCCAGCGACACTGAAGCTTTCTTT. Translation gives CASSFNPSDTEAFF.

V and J are TRBV9 and TRBJ1-3; D gene ambiguous. CDR1 and CDR2 (germline): SGDLS, YYNGEE. The V and J ends lost 0 bases and 0 bases respectively, with 7 bases between them. This CDR3 is 15 amino acids long. The CDR3 nucleotides read TGTGCCAGCAGCGTAGAGGAACACTCTGGAAACACCATATATTTT. Protein sequence: CASSVEEHSGNTIYF. Looking up the rest from reference TRBV9 and TRBJ1-3 gives the full variable domain: DSGVTQTPKHLITATGQRVTLRCSPRSGDLSVYWYQQSLDQGLQFLIQYYNGEERAKGNILERFSAQQFPDLHSELNLSSLELGDSALYFCASSVEEHSGNTIYFGEGSWLTVV.

The V and J genes are TRBV4-2 and TRBJ2-1, with 10 bases that match TRBD2. This CDR3 is 15 amino acids long. CDR1 and CDR2 (germline): LGHNA, YNFKEQ. Germline trimming cut 2 bases from V and 4 bases from J; bases unmatched to any gene: 2. Here the CDR3 reads CASSQPLAGYNEQFF. The CDR3 nucleotides are TGTGCCAGCAGCCAACCACTAGCGGGGTACAATGAGCAGTTCTTC.

The CDR3 protein is CASSPTLTGSSYNEQFF. In nucleotides, the CDR3 is TGCGCCAGCAGCCCCACCTTGACAGGAAGCTCCTACAATGAGCAGTTCTTC. This sequence joins TRBV5-1 and TRBJ2-1; D is perhaps TRBD1 (6 bases). The CDR3 runs to 17 residues. Germline CDR1 is SGHRS and CDR2 is YFSETQ. V was trimmed by 4 bases and J by 0 bases, leaving 17 bases between them.

Note on this clone: At one boundary the junction diverges from the germline segment, which might be a read error. The gene calls are TRBV20-1 and TRBJ1-2; D gene uncertain. The CDR3 length is 9 residues. Looked up from germline, CDR1 is DFQATT and CDR2 is SNEGSKA (reference sequence). The CDR3 loop reads CSAAPRAFF. The CDR3 region has the DNA TGCAGTGCTGCCCCCCGGGCGTTCTTC.

This chain uses TRBV2 with TRBJ2-7; D call uncertain. V lost 7 bases, J lost 0 bases, and 13 bases lay in between. This CDR3 is built from 14 residues. The germline gives CDR1 SNHLY, CDR2 FYNNEI. In DNA form, the CDR3 reads TGTGCCAGCATCCTCGGCCTTAGCTCCTACGAGCAGTACTTC. Protein sequence: CASILGLSSYEQYF.

This chain links TRBV6-1 with TRBJ2-7; D call uncertain. Trimming left V 2 bases short and J 4 bases short, with 9 bases between. From germline, CDR1 is MNHNS and CDR2 SASEGT. The CDR3 sequence is 13 residues long. The CDR3 DNA is TGTGCCAGCAGTGAACTTAGCTGGTACGAGCAGTACTTC. Translation: CASSELSWYEQYF.

The chain uses TRBV5-1 and TRBJ2-7; D unresolved. The V end lost 0 bases, the J end lost 3 bases, and 4 bases lay between the germline ends. Germline CDR1 and CDR2: SGHRS and YFSETQ. The CDR3 spans 12 residues. The CDR3 region is CASSLDLYEQYF. CDR3 bases: TGCGCCAGCAGCTTGGACCTCTACGAGCAGTACTTC. Looking up the rest from reference TRBV5-1 and TRBJ2-7 gives the full variable domain: KAGVTQTPRYLIKTRGQQVTLSCSPISGHRSVSWYQQTPGQGLQFLFEYFSETQRNKGNFPGRFSGRQFSNSRSEMNVSTLELGDSALYLCASSLDLYEQYFGPGTRLTVT.

V is TRBV7-8 and J is TRBJ2-2, with D tentatively TRBD1 or TRBD2 (5 bases each). Germline CDR1 reads SGHVS; CDR2 reads FQNEAQ. This CDR3 contains 14 residues. Trimming removed 10 bases at V and 5 bases at J, with 17 bases between. CDR3 amino acids: CATLRGRLTGELFF. CDR3 bases: TGTGCCACCCTACGGGGACGGTTAACCGGGGAGCTGTTTTTT.

The chain couples TRBV30 to TRBJ1-5; tentative D call: TRBD1 (5 bases). Germline V gene lookup returns CDR1 GTSNPN and CDR2 SVGIG (reference sequence). Deletions cut 0 bases from V and 7 bases from J, with 13 bases between. CDR3 length: 14 residues. The CDR3 reads CAWSVMGDRQPQHF. DNA for the CDR3: TGTGCCTGGAGTGTGATGGGGGATCGGCAGCCCCAGCATTTT.

The chain has TRBV2 and TRBJ1-4; D is unclear. The germline gives CDR1 SNHLY, CDR2 FYNNEI. The germline V and J ends were trimmed by 2 bases and 8 bases, with 15 bases remaining between them. There are 15 residues in the CDR3. For the CDR3, the DNA is TGTGCCAGCAGTGAATTGGGTGGAGGGCTCGAAAAACTGTTTTTT. Its translation is CASSELGGGLEKLFF.

The genes are TRBV5-1 and TRBJ1-3; D gene unclear. Between the trimmed V and J ends, which lost 1 base and 0 bases, there was a span of 8 bases. Germline lookup yields CDR1 SGHRS and CDR2 YFSETQ. This CDR3 has 15 amino acids. Here the CDR3 DNA reads TGCGCCAGCAGCTTGACAGCATTCTCTGGAAACACCATATATTTT. It codes for CASSLTAFSGNTIYF.

The V gene is TRBV2, the J gene TRBJ1-1; no clear D. Per germline, CDR1 SNHLY and CDR2 FYNNEI. The CDR3 sequence is 12 residues long. Trimming pared 7 bases from V and 0 bases from J, leaving 6 bases between. The CDR3 region is CASTSMNTEAFF. The CDR3 coding sequence is TGTGCCAGCACTAGCATGAACACTGAAGCTTTCTTT.

The J gene is TRBJ1-4, the V gene TRBV5-4; possibly TRBD1 for D (5 bases). The V end lost 4 bases, the J end lost 4 bases, and 29 bases lay between the germline ends. The CDR3 sequence is 20 residues long. The germline V gene has CDR1 SGHNT and CDR2 YYREEE (reference sequence). This CDR3 reads CASSIRIGAGRIALNEKLFF. In nucleotides, the CDR3 is TGTGCCAGCAGCATACGGATAGGGGCCGGCCGTATTGCCCTTAATGAAAAACTGTTTTTT. Variable domain in full (rest from reference TRBV5-4 and TRBJ1-4): ETGVTQSPTHLIKTRGQQVTLRCSSQSGHNTVSWYQQALGQGPQFIFQYYREEENGRGNFPPRFSGLQFPNYSSELNVNALELDDSALYLCASSIRIGAGRIALNEKLFFGSGTQLSVL.